Included here is one T cell receptor beta chain sequence, with context. The sample belongs to a study of radiation and T cells in renal cell carcinoma. The time point here: baseline pretreatment blood. Treatment of the sample: 15 Gy SBRT to primary tumor, nephrectomy 4 weeks later. TCRdb keeps only in-frame clones here, not all; method: immunoSEQ multiplex PCR. Seen here are 100,000 to 150,000 clones, about four fifths observed once, and the top ten hold less than 3.5%. The source was blood, collected from a patient whose treatment included radiotherapy and nephrectomy. This receptor was taken from a woman in her sixties or seventies with renal cell carcinoma.

The CDR3 loop is CASSQGRAEGEKLFF. Here the CDR3 DNA reads TGTGCCAGCAGCCAAGGAAGGGCAGAGGGGGAAAAACTGTTTTTT. This sequence joins TRBV4-2 and TRBJ1-4, with a tentative D call TRBD1 (5 bases). The ends were cut back, 1 base at V and 8 bases at J, with 14 bases in the middle. Germline-derived CDR1 and CDR2 are LGHNA and YNFKEQ. The CDR3 length is 15 residues.